A selection of T cell receptor beta chains follows, all from one sample in a study of blood T cell repertoires in COVID-19. Libraries were prepared by immunoSEQ multiplex PCR; TCRdb keeps only in-frame clonotypes and omits some of them. The table includes under 250,000 clones, roughly 83% detected once. Sequencing was done on a sample of PBMCs or T cells enriched from blood (not recorded which). These TCRs come from a woman aged 40 to 50 with acute COVID-19. Each CDR3 is given with its conserved first and last residue. Each record gives: J gene, V gene, CDR3 protein.

j_gene: TRBJ1-4; v_gene: TRBV27; CDR3aa: CASSGQANEKLFF
j_gene: TRBJ1-6; v_gene: TRBV4-1; CDR3aa: CASSQEAGFSYNSPLHF
j_gene: TRBJ2-3; v_gene: TRBV5-1; CDR3aa: CASSRLSGFSTDTQYF
j_gene: TRBJ2-1; v_gene: TRBV5-6; CDR3aa: CASSLAVKNEQFF
j_gene: TRBJ2-3; v_gene: TRBV6-5; CDR3aa: CASSFILADTDTQYF
j_gene: TRBJ1-1; v_gene: TRBV28; CDR3aa: CASSQLTGMNTEAFF
j_gene: TRBJ2-5; v_gene: TRBV5-1; CDR3aa: CASSLDTAETQYF
j_gene: TRBJ1-6; v_gene: TRBV11-2; CDR3aa: CASSDAGSWINSPLHF
j_gene: TRBJ1-5; v_gene: TRBV7-9; CDR3aa: CASSSYSNQPQHF
j_gene: TRBJ2-6; v_gene: TRBV15; CDR3aa: CATSRDGGAGSGANVLTF
j_gene: TRBJ2-2; v_gene: TRBV7-8; CDR3aa: CASSLRPIDRGNTGELFF
j_gene: TRBJ2-7; v_gene: TRBV18; CDR3aa: CASSPLRGQNYEQYF
j_gene: TRBJ1-2; v_gene: TRBV7-3; CDR3aa: CASSSSPENGYTF
j_gene: TRBJ1-2; v_gene: TRBV15; CDR3aa: CATSRDSGFYGYTF
j_gene: TRBJ2-1; v_gene: TRBV7-2; CDR3aa: CASSFQRGLTEQFF
j_gene: TRBJ2-2; v_gene: TRBV5-1; CDR3aa: CASVPGQMNTGELFF
j_gene: TRBJ2-3; v_gene: TRBV29-1; CDR3aa: CSVETGWLYTQYF